These 13 T cell receptor beta chains share one sample of origin, sequenced in a study of vaccination and CD4 T cells after COVID-19. At the Johns Hopkins FTIC core, DNA taken from cultured CD4+ T cells was sequenced by way of the Oncomine TCR Beta short-read assay. One entry per CDR3 protein results from TCRdb running MiXCR on the PCR reads. Altogether around 16,000 distinct CDR3 sequences are present, 73% being singletons, with the ten largest covering approximately 4.2%. Regarding treatment: 10-day PBMC culture with coronavirus spike peptide pools or control peptides (ViraFEST assay). No antigen has been assigned to these receptors. The sequenced sample consisted of CD4+ T cells from blood, cultured in vitro. These receptors originate from a human donor who had recovered from COVID-19.

The rearrangement links TRBV15 to TRBJ1-4; 7 bases line up with TRBD1. This CDR3 is built from 16 residues. The junction had 7 bases not matched to a gene; V was cut back by 0 bases and J by 6 bases. CDR1 LNHNV and CDR2 YYDKDF come from the germline V gene (reference sequence). CDR3 nucleotide sequence: TGTGCCACCAGCAGAGATCAGAGACAGGGAGATGAAAAACTGTTTTTT. Translation: CATSRDQRQGDEKLFF.

Notes on this clonotype: A junction end diverges from the germline sequence, so it may reflect a read error. This chain uses TRBV4-3 with TRBJ2-7, with 7 positions matching TRBD2. Germline CDR1 and CDR2: LGHNA and YSLEER. The CDR3 is 14 residues long. CDR3 nucleotide sequence: TGCGCCAGCAGCCAATCGTGGACTAGGGGAGAGCCGTACTTC. It encodes CASSQSWTRGEPYF.

The chain recombines TRBV7-2 with TRBJ1-2; 8 positions agree with TRBD1. The germline CDR1 and CDR2 sequences are SGHTA and FQGNSA. J was trimmed by 4 bases and V by 5 bases; bases with no gene match: 9. This CDR3 has 15 amino acids. The CDR3 is CASSAATGVGYGYTF. The CDR3 DNA reads as TGTGCCAGCAGCGCAGCGACAGGGGTGGGCTATGGCTACACCTTC.

As regards this clonotype: One end of the junction fails to match germline, which may point to a read error. V and J are TRBV7-2 and TRBJ2-7; the D gene is possibly TRBD2 (5 bases). CDR1 and CDR2 (germline): SGHTA, FQGNSA. The CDR3 loop spans 15 amino acids. The CDR3 sequence is CASSASGVGTYEQYF. The CDR3 DNA follows: TGTGCTAGCAGCGCCAGCGGTGTAGGCACCTACGAGCAGTACTTC.

The chain combines TRBV30 with TRBJ1-5, with D perhaps matching TRBD1 (5 bases). The CDR3 is 14 residues long. Trimming left V 3 bases short and J 1 base short, with 10 bases between. Germline V lookup: CDR1 GTSNPN, CDR2 SVGIG (reference sequence). The CDR3 DNA reads as TGTGCCTGGAGAAAAGGGACGAGCAATCAGCCCCAGCATTTT. Its protein product is CAWRKGTSNQPQHF.

The chain joins TRBV29-1 to TRBJ1-4; D is ambiguous. Germline V lookup: CDR1 SQVTM, CDR2 ANQGSEA. The length of the CDR3 is 11 residues. V dropped 6 bases and J dropped 8 bases, with 10 bases sitting between them. CDR3 sequence: CSVRVGEKLFF. CDR3 DNA sequence: TGCAGCGTGCGAGTGGGGGAAAAACTGTTTTTT.

The CDR3: CATSDLPRDSYNEQFF. The CDR3, as DNA: TGTGCCACCAGTGATTTACCTCGGGACAGCTACAATGAGCAGTTCTTC. V and J are TRBV24-1 and TRBJ2-1; 7 nucleotides match TRBD1. CDR1 and CDR2 from the germline V gene are KGHDR and SFDVKD. The CDR3 has 16 residues. The V and J ends lost 1 base and 3 bases, in that order; junction bases with no gene match: 5.

The J gene is TRBJ2-3, the V gene TRBV20-1; D is undetermined. Germline V gene lookup returns CDR1 DFQATT and CDR2 SNEGSKA (reference sequence). Trimming took off 0 bases at V and 6 bases at J, with 16 bases between the two ends. The CDR3 loop spans 15 amino acids. CDR3 sequence (DNA): TGCAGTGCTAGAGATCGAAGGGCCCGAGCGGATACGCAGTATTTT. Amino acids: CSARDRRARADTQYF.

This chain uses TRBV29-1 with TRBJ2-2, with D perhaps matching TRBD2 (6 bases). Trimming shortened V by 6 bases and J by 0 bases, and 14 bases separated the two germline ends. Germline CDR1 SQVTM, CDR2 ANQGSEA. This CDR3 comprises 15 residues. CDR3 protein: CSVASANANTGELFF. The DNA for the CDR3 is TGCAGCGTGGCTAGCGCAAACGCGAACACCGGGGAGCTGTTTTTT.

V gene TRBV7-2 combines with J gene TRBJ1-5, with 9 bases identical to TRBD1. Germline-derived CDR1 and CDR2 are SGHTA and FQGNSA. J lost 4 bases, V lost 1 base, and 5 bases had no gene match. The CDR3 has 16 amino acids. CDR3 residues: CASSLDDRGENQPQHF. The CDR3, as DNA: TGTGCCAGCAGCTTAGACGACAGGGGGGAGAATCAGCCCCAGCATTTT.

The chain combines TRBV2 with TRBJ1-5; the D gene is possibly TRBD1 (5 bases). The CDR3 runs to 13 residues. Germline lookup yields CDR1 SNHLY and CDR2 FYNNEI. V dropped 8 bases and J dropped 6 bases, with 14 bases sitting between them. The CDR3 bases are TGTGCCAGCGGGGCGGTCGAGTTTCAGCCCCAGCATTTT. It codes for CASGAVEFQPQHF.

This clonotype was seen only once. The rearrangement joins TRBV28 to TRBJ1-5; 10 nucleotides align to TRBD1. Germline V gene lookup returns CDR1 MDHEN and CDR2 SYDVKM. The CDR3 runs 15 residues. V gave up 6 bases and J gave up 12 bases; unmatched junction bases: 14. CDR3 in DNA: TGTGCCAGCAGGGTAGGGACAGGGGAGCAATCGGACCAGCATTTT. This translates into CASRVGTGEQSDQHF.

The chain uses TRBV20-1 and TRBJ1-5, with D unresolved. Germline lookup yields CDR1 DFQATT and CDR2 SNEGSKA (reference sequence). V lost 6 bases and J 15 bases, leaving 15 bases between the germline ends. The CDR3 totals 10 residues. The CDR3 nucleotides are TGCAGTGCCGGGGAACCCGAAGGGCATTTT. Amino acids: CSAGEPEGHF.